A selection of T cell receptor beta chains follows, all from one sample in a study of beta chain features in type 1 diabetes. Using immunoSEQ multiplex PCR, the repertoire was profiled, and TCRdb retains in-frame clones only, with some absent. The profile covers hundreds of thousands of clones, with over 25% appearing a single time and about 0.065% taken by the ten largest. Material: naive CD4+ T cells from blood. The receptors were gathered from a man aged 18 to 29 in good health. CDR3s include the opening cysteine and the closing phenylalanine or tryptophan. A D gene is named only where the DNA matches it firmly. The size of a clone is reported for some rows only, either as once, few or many, or as a class for expanded clones.

V gene	J gene	clone size	D gene	CDR3 DNA	CDR3 protein
TRBV18	TRBJ2-7	few	TRBD1	TGTGCCAGCACTTTAGACAGGGGGCTGTCCGAGCAGTACTTC	CASTLDRGLSEQYF
TRBV7-2	TRBJ2-1	once	-	TGTGCCAGCAGCCGAAGTAGCGAGAAGCAGTTCTTC	CASSRSSEKQFF
TRBV7-9	TRBJ2-7	-	-	TGTGCCAGCAGCCCCCGGAGTACAAACTACGAGCAGTACTTC	CASSPRSTNYEQYF
TRBV28	TRBJ2-1	-	TRBD2	TGTGCCAGCAGTTTCTCCGGGACTACCACCTACAATGAGCAGTTCTTC	CASSFSGTTTYNEQFF
TRBV18	TRBJ2-7	few	TRBD1	TGTGCCAGCTCACCTCAGGGACAGGGACTCGGGGAGCAGTACTTC	CASSPQGQGLGEQYF
TRBV7-2	TRBJ2-7	-	-	TGTGCCAGCAGCTTAGATAGCAGTTACGAGCAGTACTTC	CASSLDSSYEQYF
TRBV4-3	TRBJ2-2	-	TRBD1	TGCGCCAGCAGCCAATTATACAGGGGGCTGGACACCGGGGAGCTGTTTTTT	CASSQLYRGLDTGELFF
TRBV29-1	TRBJ2-7	few	-	TGCAGCGTGCGGTGGGCGGCCGGTGGGTACGAGCAGTACTTC	CSVRWAAGGYEQYF
TRBV30	TRBJ2-3	few	TRBD1	TGTGCCTGGAGAGCCCTGGGTTGGGGCTCGTCACAGGGGAAGAGCACAGATACGCAGTATTTT	CAWRALGWGSSQGKSTDTQYF
TRBV7-3	TRBJ1-2	few	-	TGTGCCAGCAGCTGGGGCGGAGGGGCAGGCGCCTATGGCTACACCTTC	CASSWGGGAGAYGYTF
TRBV30	TRBJ2-7	-	-	TGTGCCTGGAGCGCCGGGACCTTCTACGAGCAGTACTTC	CAWSAGTFYEQYF
TRBV18	TRBJ2-1	-	-	TGTGCCAGCTCAACTCTTGGGGATGAGCAGTTCTTC	CASSTLGDEQFF
TRBV18	TRBJ1-1	-	TRBD1	TGTGCCAGCTCTCCGGACAGGGGTAACACTGAAGCTTTCTTT	CASSPDRGNTEAFF